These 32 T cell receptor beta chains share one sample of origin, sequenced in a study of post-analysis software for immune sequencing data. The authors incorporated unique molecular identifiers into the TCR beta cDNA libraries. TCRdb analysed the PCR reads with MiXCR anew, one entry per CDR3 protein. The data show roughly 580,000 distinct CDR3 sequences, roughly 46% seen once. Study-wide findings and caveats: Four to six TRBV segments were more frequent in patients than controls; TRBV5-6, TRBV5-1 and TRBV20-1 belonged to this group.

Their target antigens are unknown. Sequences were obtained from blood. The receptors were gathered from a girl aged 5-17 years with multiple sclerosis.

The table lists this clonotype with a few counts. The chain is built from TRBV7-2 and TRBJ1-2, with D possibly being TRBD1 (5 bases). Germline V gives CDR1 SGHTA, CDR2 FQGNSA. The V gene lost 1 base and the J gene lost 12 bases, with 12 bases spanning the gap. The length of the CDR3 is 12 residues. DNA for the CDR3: TGTGCCAGCAGCTTAGGGCCAGGGATGGACACCTTC. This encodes CASSLGPGMDTF.

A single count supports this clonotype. The CDR3 sequence is CASSSRTGDTYEQYF. CDR3 bases: TGTGCCAGCAGCTCCCGGACAGGGGATACCTACGAGCAGTACTTC. This rearrangement joins TRBV11-2 to TRBJ2-7; TRBD1 agrees at 9 bases. The CDR3 spans 15 residues. Germline CDR1 and CDR2: SGHAT and FQNNGV. The trim removed 4 bases at V and 2 bases at J, leaving 6 bases unmatched.

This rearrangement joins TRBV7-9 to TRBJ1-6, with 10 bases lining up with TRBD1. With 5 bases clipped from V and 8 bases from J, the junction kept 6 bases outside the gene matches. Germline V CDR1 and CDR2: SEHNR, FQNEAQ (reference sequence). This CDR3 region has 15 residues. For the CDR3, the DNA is TGTGCCAGCAGCACGGCCGGGACAGGGGATTCACCCCTCCACTTT. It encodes CASSTAGTGDSPLHF.

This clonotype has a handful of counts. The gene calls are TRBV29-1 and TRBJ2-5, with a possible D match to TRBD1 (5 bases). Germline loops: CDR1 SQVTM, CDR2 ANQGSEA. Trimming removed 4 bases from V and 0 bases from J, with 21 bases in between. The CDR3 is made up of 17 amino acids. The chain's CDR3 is CSVAPVTVEWHQETQYF. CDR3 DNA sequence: TGCAGCGTTGCTCCCGTGACAGTGGAGTGGCACCAAGAGACCCAGTACTTC. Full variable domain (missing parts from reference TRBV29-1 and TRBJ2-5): SAVISQKPSRDICQRGTSLTIQCQVDSQVTMMFWYRQQPGQSLTLIATANQGSEATYESGFVIDKFPISRPNLTFSTLTVSNMSPEDSSIYLCSVAPVTVEWHQETQYFGPGTRLLVL.

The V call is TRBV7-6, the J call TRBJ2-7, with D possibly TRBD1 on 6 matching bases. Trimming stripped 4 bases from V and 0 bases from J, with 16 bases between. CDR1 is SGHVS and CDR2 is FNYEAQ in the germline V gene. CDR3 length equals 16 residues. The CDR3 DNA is TGTGCCAGCAGCTCCCTACAGGGAAAGAGCTCCTACGAGCAGTACTTC. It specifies CASSSLQGKSSYEQYF.

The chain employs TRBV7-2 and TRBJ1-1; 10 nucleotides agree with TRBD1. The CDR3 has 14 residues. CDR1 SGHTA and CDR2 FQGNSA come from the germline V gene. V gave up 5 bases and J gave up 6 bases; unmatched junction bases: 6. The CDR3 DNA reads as TGTGCCAGCAGCATGGACAGGGGGTCGGCTGAAGCTTTCTTT. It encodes CASSMDRGSAEAFF.

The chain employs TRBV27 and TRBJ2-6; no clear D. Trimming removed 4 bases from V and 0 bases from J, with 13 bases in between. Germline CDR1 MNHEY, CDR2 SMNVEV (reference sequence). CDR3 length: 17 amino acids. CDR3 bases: TGTGCCAGCAGTTCCCCCAGACACAACTCTGGGGCCAACGTCCTGACTTTC. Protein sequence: CASSSPRHNSGANVLTF.

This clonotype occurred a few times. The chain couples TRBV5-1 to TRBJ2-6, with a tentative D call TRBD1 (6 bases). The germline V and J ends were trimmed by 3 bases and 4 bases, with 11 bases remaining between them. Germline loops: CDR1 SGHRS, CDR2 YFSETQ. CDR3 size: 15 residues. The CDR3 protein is CASSWKGVGANVLTF. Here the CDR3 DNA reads TGCGCCAGCAGCTGGAAGGGGGTCGGGGCCAACGTCCTGACTTTC.

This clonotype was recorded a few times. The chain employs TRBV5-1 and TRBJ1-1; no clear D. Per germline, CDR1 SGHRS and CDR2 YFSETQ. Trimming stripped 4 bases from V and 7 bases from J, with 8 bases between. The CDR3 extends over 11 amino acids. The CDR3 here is CASSLDREAFF. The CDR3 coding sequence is TGCGCCAGCAGCCTCGACCGTGAAGCTTTCTTT.

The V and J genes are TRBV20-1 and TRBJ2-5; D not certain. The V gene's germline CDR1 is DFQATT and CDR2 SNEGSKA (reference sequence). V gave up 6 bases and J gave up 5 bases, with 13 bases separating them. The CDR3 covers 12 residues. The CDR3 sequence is CSAQGSPETQYF. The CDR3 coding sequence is TGCAGTGCGCAAGGTTCCCCTGAGACCCAGTACTTC.

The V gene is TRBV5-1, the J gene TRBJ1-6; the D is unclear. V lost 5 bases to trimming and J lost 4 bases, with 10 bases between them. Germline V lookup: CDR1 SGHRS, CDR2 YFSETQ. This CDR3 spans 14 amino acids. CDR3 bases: TGCGCCAGCAGACCAGTCGGATATAATTCACCCCTCCACTTT. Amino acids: CASRPVGYNSPLHF. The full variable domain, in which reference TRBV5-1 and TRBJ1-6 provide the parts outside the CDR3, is KAGVTQTPRYLIKTRGQQVTLSCSPISGHRSVSWYQQTPGQGLQFLFEYFSETQRNKGNFPGRFSGRQFSNSRSEMNVSTLELGDSALYLCASRPVGYNSPLHFGNGTRLTVT.

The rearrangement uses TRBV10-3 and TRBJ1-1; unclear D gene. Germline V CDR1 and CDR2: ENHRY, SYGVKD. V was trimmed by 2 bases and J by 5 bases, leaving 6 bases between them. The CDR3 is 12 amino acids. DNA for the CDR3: TGTGCCATCAGTGAGCTGGGAACTGAAGCTTTCTTT. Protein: CAISELGTEAFF.

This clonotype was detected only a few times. CDR3 bases: TGTGCCAGCAGGTACAGGGGACGAAATTCACCCCTCCACTTT. Protein product: CASRYRGRNSPLHF. The chain has TRBV28 and TRBJ1-6, with 7 bases identical to TRBD1. Germline CDR1 is MDHEN and CDR2 is SYDVKM. The CDR3 consists of 14 residues. J lost 7 bases, V lost 6 bases, and 6 bases had no gene match. The complete variable domain, with remaining parts taken from reference TRBV28 and TRBJ1-6, reads DVKVTQSSRYLVKRTGEKVFLECVQDMDHENMFWYRQDPGLGLRLIYFSYDVKMKEKGDIPEGYSVSREKKERFSLILESASTNQTSMYLCASRYRGRNSPLHFGNGTRLTVT.

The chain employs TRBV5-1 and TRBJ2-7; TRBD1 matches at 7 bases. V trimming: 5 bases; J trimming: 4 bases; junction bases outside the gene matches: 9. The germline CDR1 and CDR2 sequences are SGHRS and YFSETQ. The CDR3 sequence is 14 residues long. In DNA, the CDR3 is TGCGCCAGCAGGCAAGAGGGGGCCCCTTACGAGCAGTACTTC. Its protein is CASRQEGAPYEQYF.

DNA of the CDR3: TGCAGCGTTGCGGAATACAATGAGCAGTTCTTC. Protein sequence: CSVAEYNEQFF. The gene calls are TRBV29-1 and TRBJ2-1; D is unresolved. Trimming removed 4 bases from V and 4 bases from J, with 5 bases in between. The germline V gene has CDR1 SQVTM and CDR2 ANQGSEA. The CDR3 contains 11 residues.

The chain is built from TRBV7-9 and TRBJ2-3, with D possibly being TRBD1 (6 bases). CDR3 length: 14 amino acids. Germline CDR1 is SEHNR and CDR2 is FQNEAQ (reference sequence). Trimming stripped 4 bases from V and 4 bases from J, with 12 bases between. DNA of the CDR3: TGTGCCAGCAGCTATACAGGGAACCCAGATACGCAGTATTTT. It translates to CASSYTGNPDTQYF.

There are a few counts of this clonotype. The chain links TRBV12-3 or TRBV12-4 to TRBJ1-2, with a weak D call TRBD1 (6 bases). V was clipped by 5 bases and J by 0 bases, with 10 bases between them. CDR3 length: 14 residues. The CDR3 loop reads CASSMTGTNYGYTF. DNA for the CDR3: TGTGCCAGCAGTATGACAGGAACTAACTATGGCTACACCTTC.

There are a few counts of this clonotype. The DNA for the CDR3 is TGCGCCAGCAGCTCCTCGGGACGCCCGGTGGGGATCAATGGCTACACCTTC. Protein product: CASSSSGRPVGINGYTF. The V call is TRBV5-1, the J call TRBJ1-2; a weak D match, TRBD1 (5 bases). The ends were cut back, 3 bases at V and 6 bases at J, with 24 bases in the middle. Germline V lookup: CDR1 SGHRS, CDR2 YFSETQ. This CDR3 has 17 amino acids. Drawing the rest from reference TRBV5-1 and TRBJ1-2, the complete variable domain is KAGVTQTPRYLIKTRGQQVTLSCSPISGHRSVSWYQQTPGQGLQFLFEYFSETQRNKGNFPGRFSGRQFSNSRSEMNVSTLELGDSALYLCASSSSGRPVGINGYTFGSGTRLTVV.

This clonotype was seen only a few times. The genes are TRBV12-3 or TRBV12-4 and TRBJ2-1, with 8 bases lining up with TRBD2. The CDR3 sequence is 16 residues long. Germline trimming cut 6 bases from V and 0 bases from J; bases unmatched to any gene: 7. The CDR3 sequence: CASRPLAASSYNEQFF. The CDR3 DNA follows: TGTGCCAGCAGACCACTAGCGGCTAGCTCCTACAATGAGCAGTTCTTC.

The CDR3 nucleotides are TGTGCCACCAGCAGAGAAAGACTAGCGGACTACAATGAGCAGTTCTTC. It translates to CATSRERLADYNEQFF. The chain couples TRBV15 to TRBJ2-1; 9 positions match TRBD2. The germline V gene encodes CDR1 LNHNV and CDR2 YYDKDF (reference sequence). With 0 bases clipped from V and 3 bases from J, the junction kept 3 bases outside the gene matches. The CDR3 loop spans 16 amino acids. Full variable domain (outside the CDR3, taken from reference TRBV15 and TRBJ2-1): DAMVIQNPRYQVTQFGKPVTLSCSQTLNHNVMYWYQQKSSQAPKLLFHYYDKDFNNEADTPDNFQSRRPNTSFCFLDIRSPGLGDTAMYLCATSRERLADYNEQFFGPGTRLTVL.

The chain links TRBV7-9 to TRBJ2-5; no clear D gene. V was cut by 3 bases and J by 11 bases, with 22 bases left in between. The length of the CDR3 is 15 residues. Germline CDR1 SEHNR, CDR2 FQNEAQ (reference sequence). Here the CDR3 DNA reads TGTGCCAGCAGCTTCGACGCGTGGGCAAGCAATGAGCAGTACTTC. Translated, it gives CASSFDAWASNEQYF.

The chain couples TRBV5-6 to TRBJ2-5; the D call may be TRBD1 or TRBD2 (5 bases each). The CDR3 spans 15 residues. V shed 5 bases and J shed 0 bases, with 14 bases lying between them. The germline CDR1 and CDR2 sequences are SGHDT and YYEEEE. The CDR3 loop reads CASRAWGMNQETQYF. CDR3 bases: TGTGCCAGCAGGGCGTGGGGGATGAACCAAGAGACCCAGTACTTC.

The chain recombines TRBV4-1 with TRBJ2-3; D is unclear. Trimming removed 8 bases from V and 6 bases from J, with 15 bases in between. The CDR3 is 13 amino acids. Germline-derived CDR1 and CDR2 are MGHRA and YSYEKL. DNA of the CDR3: TGCGCCAGCTGCCGCTCCCCAAGTGATACGCAGTATTTT. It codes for CASCRSPSDTQYF.

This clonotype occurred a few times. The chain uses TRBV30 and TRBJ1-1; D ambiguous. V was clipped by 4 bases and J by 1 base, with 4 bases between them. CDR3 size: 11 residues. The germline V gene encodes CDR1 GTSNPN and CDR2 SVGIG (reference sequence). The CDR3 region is CAWNRNTEAFF. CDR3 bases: TGTGCCTGGAACAGGAACACTGAAGCTTTCTTT.

The CDR3 bases are TGCAGCGTTGAACCATGGGGAGGTGAAAAACTGTTTTTT. Protein product: CSVEPWGGEKLFF. The chain is built from TRBV29-1 and TRBJ1-4; D is unclear. V was clipped by 2 bases and J by 7 bases, with 11 bases between them. Germline CDR1 and CDR2: SQVTM and ANQGSEA. The CDR3 is 13 residues long.

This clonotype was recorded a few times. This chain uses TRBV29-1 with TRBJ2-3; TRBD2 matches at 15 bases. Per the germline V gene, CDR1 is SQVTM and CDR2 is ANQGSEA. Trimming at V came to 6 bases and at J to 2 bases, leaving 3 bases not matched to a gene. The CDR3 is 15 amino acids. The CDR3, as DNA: TGCAGCGTCGGGACTAGCGGGGGGAACACAGATACGCAGTATTTT. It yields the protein CSVGTSGGNTDTQYF.

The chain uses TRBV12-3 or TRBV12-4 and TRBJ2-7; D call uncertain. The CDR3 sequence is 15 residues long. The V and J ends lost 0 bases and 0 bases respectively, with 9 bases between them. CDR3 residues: CASSLAVSSSYEQYF. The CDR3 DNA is TGTGCCAGCAGTTTAGCGGTCTCTTCCTCCTACGAGCAGTACTTC.

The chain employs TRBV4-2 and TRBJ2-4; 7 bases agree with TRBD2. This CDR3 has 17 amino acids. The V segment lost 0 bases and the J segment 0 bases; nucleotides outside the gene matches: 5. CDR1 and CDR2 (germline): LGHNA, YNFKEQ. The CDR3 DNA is TGTGCCAGCAGCCAAGATGGGCTAGCGGTAGCCAAAAACATTCAGTACTTC. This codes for CASSQDGLAVAKNIQYF.

For the CDR3, the DNA is TGTGCCAGCAGCCAAACATCAACTAATGAAAAACTGTTTTTT. This gives the protein CASSQTSTNEKLFF. The chain carries TRBV16 and TRBJ1-4; D uncertain. The germline V gene has CDR1 KGHSY and CDR2 FQNENV. Deletions cut 2 bases from V and 0 bases from J, with 4 bases between. This CDR3 has 14 amino acids.

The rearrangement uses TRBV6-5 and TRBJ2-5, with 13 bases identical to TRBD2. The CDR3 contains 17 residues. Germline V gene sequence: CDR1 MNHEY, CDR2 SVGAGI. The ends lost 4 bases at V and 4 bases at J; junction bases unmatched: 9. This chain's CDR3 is CASSSLRTSGGGETQYF. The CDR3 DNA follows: TGTGCCAGCAGTTCTCTTCGGACTAGCGGGGGTGGAGAGACCCAGTACTTC.

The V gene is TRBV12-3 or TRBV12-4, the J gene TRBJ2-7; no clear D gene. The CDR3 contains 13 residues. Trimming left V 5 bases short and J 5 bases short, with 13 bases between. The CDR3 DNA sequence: TGTGCCAGCAGTCTCCAGAGAGCAGACGAGCAGTACTTC. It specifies CASSLQRADEQYF.

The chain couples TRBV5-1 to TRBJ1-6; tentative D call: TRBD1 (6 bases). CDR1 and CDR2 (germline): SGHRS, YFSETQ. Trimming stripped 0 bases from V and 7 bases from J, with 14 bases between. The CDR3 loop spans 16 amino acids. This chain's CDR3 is CASSLGGGLLNSPLHF. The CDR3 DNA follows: TGCGCCAGCAGCTTGGGCGGGGGGCTTTTGAATTCACCCCTCCACTTT. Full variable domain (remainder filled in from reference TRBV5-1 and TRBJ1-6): KAGVTQTPRYLIKTRGQQVTLSCSPISGHRSVSWYQQTPGQGLQFLFEYFSETQRNKGNFPGRFSGRQFSNSRSEMNVSTLELGDSALYLCASSLGGGLLNSPLHFGNGTRLTVT.